Reported below is one T cell receptor (beta chain). Generated by immunoSEQ multiplex PCR, the TCRdb table keeps only in-frame clones and is missing some. This table has about 70,000 clones, approximately 88% appearing once. This entry is derived from a study of blood T cell repertoires in COVID-19. Per germline, CDR1 LGHNA and CDR2 YSLEER. The V gene end was trimmed by 1 base and the J gene end by 7 bases; junction bases not matched to a gene: 10. The CDR3 loop spans 15 amino acids. The TCR originated in a woman between 70 and 85 years old with acute or convalescent COVID-19. This chain links TRBV4-3 with TRBJ2-7; TRBD2 aligns across 7 bases. Sequenced: peripheral blood. This chain's CDR3 is CASSQGRETGREQYF. The CDR3, as DNA: TGCGCCAGCAGCCAAGGGCGGGAGACGGGGAGGGAGCAGTACTTC.